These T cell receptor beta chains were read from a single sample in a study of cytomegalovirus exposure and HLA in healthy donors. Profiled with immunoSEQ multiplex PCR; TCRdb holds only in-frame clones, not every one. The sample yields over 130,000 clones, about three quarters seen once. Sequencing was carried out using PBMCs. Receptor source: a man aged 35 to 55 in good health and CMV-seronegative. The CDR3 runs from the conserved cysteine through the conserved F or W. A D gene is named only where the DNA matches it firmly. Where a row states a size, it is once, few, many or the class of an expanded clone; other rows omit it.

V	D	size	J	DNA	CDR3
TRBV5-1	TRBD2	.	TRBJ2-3	TGCGCCAGCAGCTTATCGGGACTAGTAACAGATACGCAGTATTTT	CASSLSGLVTDTQYF
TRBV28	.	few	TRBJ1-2	TGTGCCAGCAGTTTGGGCCAGGGGCTCGACTATGGCTACACCTTC	CASSLGQGLDYGYTF
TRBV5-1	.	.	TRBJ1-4	TGCGCCAGCAGCTTGGCTTCCCAAGCGGGGGAAAAACTGTTTTTT	CASSLASQAGEKLFF
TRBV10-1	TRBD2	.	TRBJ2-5	TGCGCCAGCAGATATCTAGCGGGGGGGCATTTCGGGACCCAGTACTTC	CASRYLAGGHFGTQYF
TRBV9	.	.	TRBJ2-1	TGTGCCAGCAGCCCCCGGGGGAGCTCCTACAATGAGCAGTTCTTC	CASSPRGSSYNEQFF
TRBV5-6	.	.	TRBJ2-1	TGTGCCAGCAGCTTGGGCGACAATGAGCAGTTCTTC	CASSLGDNEQFF
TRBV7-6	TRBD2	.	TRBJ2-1	TGTGCCAGCAGCTCCGCCGGGACTAGCGGGGGGGCCTTCTACAATGAGCAGTTCTTC	CASSSAGTSGGAFYNEQFF
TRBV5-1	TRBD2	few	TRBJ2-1	TGCGCCAGCAGCGGCTTAGCGGGCGTCAATGAGCAGTTCTTC	CASSGLAGVNEQFF
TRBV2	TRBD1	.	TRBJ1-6	TGTGCCAGCAGTAGCCCGACAGGGTCGAGCTCCTATAATTCACCCCTCCACTTT	CASSSPTGSSSYNSPLHF
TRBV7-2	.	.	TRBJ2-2	TGTGCCAGCAGCTTGACGGCGGGGATCAACACCGGGGAGCTGTTTTTT	CASSLTAGINTGELFF
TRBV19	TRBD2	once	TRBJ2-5	TGTGCCAGTAGACCGGGACTAGCACCTCAGGAGACCCAGTACTTC	CASRPGLAPQETQYF
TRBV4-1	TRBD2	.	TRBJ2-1	TGCGCCAGCAGCCAACACCGGGTTAGCGGGGCCTACAATGAGCAGTTCTTC	CASSQHRVSGAYNEQFF
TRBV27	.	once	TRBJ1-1	TGTGCCAGCAGTTTATATGGGGGGTTTAGGAACACTGAAGCTTTCTTT	CASSLYGGFRNTEAFF
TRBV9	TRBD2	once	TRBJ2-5	TGTGCCAGCAGCATCGGACTAGCGGAAGAGACCCAGTACTTC	CASSIGLAEETQYF
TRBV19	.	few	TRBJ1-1	TGTGCCAGTAGCTGGGGGGGAGGCACTGAAGCTTTCTTT	CASSWGGGTEAFF
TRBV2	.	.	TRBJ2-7	TGTGCCAGCAGTCCTAGCTCTTACCGGGGAAACTACGAGCAGTACTTC	CASSPSSYRGNYEQYF
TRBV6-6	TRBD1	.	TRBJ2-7	TGTGCCAGCAGAGATAGGACAGGGGGACTCTACGAGCAGTACTTC	CASRDRTGGLYEQYF
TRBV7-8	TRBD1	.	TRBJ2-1	TGTGCCAGCAGCTTATACCAGGGGGTAAATGAGCAGTTCTTC	CASSLYQGVNEQFF
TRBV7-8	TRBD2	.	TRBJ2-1	TGTGCCAGCAGCTTAGGGGCGGTACTAGCGGGGGCGAACTACAATGAGCAGTTCTTC	CASSLGAVLAGANYNEQFF
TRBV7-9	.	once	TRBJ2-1	TGTTCCAGCAGCTTAGGCGACTCCTACTACAATGAGCAGTTCTTC	CSSSLGDSYYNEQFF
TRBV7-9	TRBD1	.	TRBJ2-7	TGTGCCAGCAGCTTATGGGGACAGGGGACCTACGAGCAGTACTTC	CASSLWGQGTYEQYF
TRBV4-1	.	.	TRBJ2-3	TGCGCCAGCAGCCGCGCACGCAGCACAGATACGCAGTATTTT	CASSRARSTDTQYF
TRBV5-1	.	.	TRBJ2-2	TGCGCCAGCAAGGAGGGCCAGGCCTGGAGCACCGGGGAGCTGTTTTTT	CASKEGQAWSTGELFF
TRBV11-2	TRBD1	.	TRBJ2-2	TGTGCCAGCAGTCGGACAGGGGTTGGCGGGGAGCTGTTTTTT	CASSRTGVGGELFF
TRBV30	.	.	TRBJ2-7	TGTGCCTGGAGTGGGGGAGTTGAGTCCGAGCAGTACTTC	CAWSGGVESEQYF
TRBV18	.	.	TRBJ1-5	TGTGCCAGCTCACCAGACGCGGACTGGTATAGCAATCAGCCCCAGCATTTT	CASSPDADWYSNQPQHF
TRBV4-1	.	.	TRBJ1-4	TGCGCCAGCAGCCAAGGTATTCTGGGCAGAAAAAATGAAAAACTGTTTTTT	CASSQGILGRKNEKLFF
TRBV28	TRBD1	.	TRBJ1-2	TGTGCCAGCAGTTTACCGGGACAGGGACTTTTTGGCTACACCTTC	CASSLPGQGLFGYTF
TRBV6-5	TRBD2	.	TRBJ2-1	TGTGCCAGCAGTAGACTAGCGGAGCCTACAGGGCAGTTCTTC	CASSRLAEPTGQFF
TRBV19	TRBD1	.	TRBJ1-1	TGTGCCAGTAGTATAGCCTGGACAGGGAAGAAAACTGAAGCTTTCTTT	CASSIAWTGKKTEAFF
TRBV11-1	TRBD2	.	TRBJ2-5	TGTGCCAGCAGCTTAGGGTCTGTGGGAGGGTACCAAGAGACCCAGTACTTC	CASSLGSVGGYQETQYF
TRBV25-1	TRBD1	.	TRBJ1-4	TGTGCCAGCAGTGAATATCGACAGGGTGAGGCAAAACTGTTTTTT	CASSEYRQGEAKLFF
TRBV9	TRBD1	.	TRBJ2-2	TGTGCCAGCAGCCCTCCGGACAGGGTAGCCGGGGAGCTGTTTTTT	CASSPPDRVAGELFF
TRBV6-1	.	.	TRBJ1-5	TGTGCCAGCAGTGAGATCCCCGGCGGGCATCAGCCCCAGCATTTT	CASSEIPGGHQPQHF
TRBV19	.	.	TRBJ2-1	TGTGCCAGTAGTCCCCCTGTGAGGAATGAGCAGTTCTTC	CASSPPVRNEQFF
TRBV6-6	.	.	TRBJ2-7	TGTGCCAGCAGTTACCGCGGGAACCCCTACGAGCAGTACTTC	CASSYRGNPYEQYF
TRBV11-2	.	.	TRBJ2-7	TGTGCCAGCAGCTTAGATCAAAACGGTTACTACGAGCAGTACTTC	CASSLDQNGYYEQYF
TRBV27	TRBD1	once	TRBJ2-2	TGTGCCAGCCGCACCGGGACAGGGAACACCGGGGAGCTGTTTTTT	CASRTGTGNTGELFF
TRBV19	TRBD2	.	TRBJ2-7	TGTGCCAGTAGTATTTTTCCTAGCGGGAAACCCTACGAGCAGTACTTC	CASSIFPSGKPYEQYF
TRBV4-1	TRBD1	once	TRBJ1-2	TGCGCCAGCAGCCAAGATCCTGCAGGGGGCTTTGGCTACACCTTC	CASSQDPAGGFGYTF
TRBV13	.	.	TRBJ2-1	TGTGCCAGCAGCCTCCCTGGGGAGTGGGGGCCAGCCCAAAACTACAATGAGCAGTTCTTC	CASSLPGEWGPAQNYNEQFF
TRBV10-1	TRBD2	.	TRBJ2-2	TGCGCCAGCAGAGGTAGCGGGGACACCGGGGAGCTGTTTTTT	CASRGSGDTGELFF
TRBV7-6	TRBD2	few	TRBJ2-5	TGTGCCAGCAGCCTAGGAACTAGCGCACACCAAGAGACCCAGTACTTC	CASSLGTSAHQETQYF
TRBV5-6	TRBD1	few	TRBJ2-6	TGTGCCAGCAGCTTCGTCGGACAGGTTAGCTCCGGGGCCAACGTCCTGACTTTC	CASSFVGQVSSGANVLTF
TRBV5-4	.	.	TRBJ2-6	TGTGCCAGCAGCTTCGGAGGGTCTGAGGCCAACGTCCTGACTTTC	CASSFGGSEANVLTF
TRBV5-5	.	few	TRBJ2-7	TGTGCCAGCAGCTTGGAGCCCCCTCTTGCGCAGTACTTC	CASSLEPPLAQYF
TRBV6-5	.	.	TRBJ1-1	TGTGCCAGCAGTTACTCAGCGGGGAGGGGGAACACTGAAGCTTTCTTT	CASSYSAGRGNTEAFF
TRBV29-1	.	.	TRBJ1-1	TGCAGCGTTGGGGCTTATCTACAGGGTTTCACTGAAGCTTTCTTT	CSVGAYLQGFTEAFF
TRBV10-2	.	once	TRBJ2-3	TGCGCCAGCAGTGCTAACGGGAGTCCAGATACGCAGTATTTT	CASSANGSPDTQYF
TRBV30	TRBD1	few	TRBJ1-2	TGTGCCGGTAGGACAGGGCTTTTCTATGGCTACACCTTC	CAGRTGLFYGYTF
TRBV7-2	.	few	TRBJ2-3	TGTGCCAGCAGCATACGGTTCACGCGGGCCAGCACAGATACGCAGTATTTT	CASSIRFTRASTDTQYF
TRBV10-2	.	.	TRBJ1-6	TGCGCCAGCAGTGAAAACAGGGAAATCTGGTCACCCCTCCACTTT	CASSENREIWSPLHF
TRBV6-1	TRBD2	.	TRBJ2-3	TGTGCCAGCAGTGAAGAGACTAGCGGTAGAGGTGGAGATACGCAGTATTTT	CASSEETSGRGGDTQYF
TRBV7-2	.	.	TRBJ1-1	TGTGCCAGCAGCTTAGGCTCAGGGCGACGGGCTTTCTTT	CASSLGSGRRAFF
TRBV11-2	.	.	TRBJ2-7	TGTGCCAGCAGCTTAGACTCAGGGTGGTACGAGCAGTACTTC	CASSLDSGWYEQYF